The clone carrying this T cell receptor beta chain showed up many times. Its antigen is still unknown. The diagnosis combined clinical symptoms, thyroxine, TRAb, thyroid ultrasound and orbital computed tomography scans. The data stem from a study of Graves' ophthalmopathy and Graves' hyperthyroidism. Study results and limitations: Discriminating ophthalmopathy from stable hyperthyroidism, a 13-signature model attained a sensitivity of approximately 90% and a specificity of just under 84%.

The ends were cut back, 3 bases at V and 6 bases at J, with 9 bases in the middle. The CDR3 is 13 residues long. TCR beta CDR3 amplification used RNA transcripts. HTBI primers served in a first-round RT-PCR, which a second-round multiplex PCR followed. Using its own MiXCR run on the multiplex PCR reads, TCRdb lists one record per CDR3 protein. The profile covers 500,000 to 600,000 distinct CDR3 sequences, with about two fifths appearing a single time and around 4.6% taken by the ten largest. This clonotype was obtained from an adult man with Graves' hyperthyroidism. The chain has TRBV12-3 or TRBV12-4 and TRBJ1-5; D perhaps matches TRBD1 (5 bases). Input material: peripheral blood or thyroid tissue (not recorded which). Written as DNA, the CDR3 is TGTGCCAGCAGTTTGCGAGGGGTTCAGCCCCAGCATTTT. Translating gives CASSLRGVQPQHF.